Listed here is a single T cell receptor beta chain. Its specificity is not known. These data are taken from a study of cytomegalovirus exposure and HLA in healthy donors. Findings and limits, study-wide: Evidence from a later analysis indicated that most CMV-associated TCR beta chains looked HLA-restricted. Presence/absence analyses treated sequencing depth as roughly uniform across donors.

The V and J ends lost 8 bases and 5 bases, in that order; junction bases with no gene match: 15. There are 16 residues in the CDR3. CDR1 is SEHNR, CDR2 FQNEAQ, per germline (reference sequence). PCR primers comprised 60 Vbeta and 13 Jbeta primers. Clones were read by immunoSEQ multiplex PCR, and TCRdb kept only the in-frame ones, dropping some. The profile shows some 130,000 clones, over 60% of them singletons. This chain joins TRBV7-9 and TRBJ1-1; TRBD1 agrees at 9 bases. The sequencing sample was made of PBMCs. The receptor's source is a woman aged 55-70 years in good health and CMV-seronegative. The CDR3 coding sequence is TGTGCCAGCGGAGGGACAGGGAGTTCTCTTAGGACTGAAGCTTTCTTT. The encoded protein is CASGGTGSSLRTEAFF.